The 24 T cell receptor beta chains below all came from one sample that was sequenced in a study of T cells after yellow fever vaccination. TCRdb passed the 5' RACE reads through MiXCR, listing each CDR3 protein once. This sample has a few hundred thousand distinct CDR3 sequences; about a sixth occur once, and the top ten carry 15% to 20%. This material consisted of PBMCs, taken less than 6 days after the first yellow fever vaccination. These receptors all come from a man in his late teens or twenties who received the YFV17D yellow fever vaccine.

This clonotype was detected a few times. The chain links TRBV18 to TRBJ1-4, with D unresolved. The V gene's germline CDR1 is KGHSH and CDR2 LQKENI. The CDR3 is made up of 17 amino acids. V lost 2 bases and J lost 4, with 17 bases in between. CDR3 loop: CASSPVSMTENNEKLFF. The CDR3 DNA is TGTGCCAGCTCACCAGTATCTATGACTGAGAATAATGAAAAACTGTTTTTT. The full variable domain, its missing parts supplied by reference TRBV18 and TRBJ1-4, is NAGVMQNPRHLVRRRGQEARLRCSPMKGHSHVYWYRQLPEEGLKFMVYLQKENIIDESGMPKERFSAEFPKEGPSILRIQQVVRGDSAAYFCASSPVSMTENNEKLFFGSGTQLSVL.

This clonotype was counted ten times or more. This sequence joins TRBV6-4 and TRBJ2-3; the match to TRBD1 covers 10 bases. The CDR3 sequence is 14 residues long. V was pared by 2 bases and J by 4 bases, with 0 bases of the junction left unmatched. Germline V lookup: CDR1 MRHNA, CDR2 SNTAGT. CDR3 protein: CASSDGQGADTQYF. DNA for the CDR3: TGTGCCAGCAGTGACGGACAGGGGGCAGATACGCAGTATTTT.

Only a few counts were recorded for this clonotype. The chain uses TRBV3-1 and TRBJ2-1; weak D call: TRBD1 (6 bases). Germline V gives CDR1 LGHDT, CDR2 YNNKEL (reference sequence). CDR3 size: 15 residues. Trimming stripped 0 bases from V and 1 base from J, with 7 bases between. The CDR3: CASSQEQGSYNEQFF. CDR3 coding DNA: TGTGCCAGCAGCCAAGAACAGGGTTCCTACAATGAGCAGTTCTTC.

The gene calls are TRBV19 and TRBJ2-7; possible D gene TRBD1, 7 bases. This CDR3 has 11 residues. Germline V gives CDR1 LNHDA, CDR2 SQIVND (reference sequence). Trimming shortened V by 10 bases and J by 6 bases, and 13 bases separated the two germline ends. CDR3 loop: CATVQGGEQYV. CDR3 coding DNA: TGTGCCACAGTCCAGGGGGGCGAGCAGTACGTC.

In DNA form, the CDR3 reads TGCAGCGTAAACCGGGATCCCTTAGCGGATACGCAGTATTTT. It is translated as CSVNRDPLADTQYF. The chain carries TRBV29-1 and TRBJ2-3; D perhaps matches TRBD2 (5 bases). CDR1 is SQVTM, CDR2 ANQGSEA, per germline. There are 14 residues in the CDR3. The germline V and J ends were trimmed by 6 bases and 6 bases, with 19 bases remaining between them.

This clonotype has just a few counts. V is TRBV29-1 and J is TRBJ1-5; tentative D call: TRBD1 (6 bases). The V and J ends lost 6 bases and 7 bases respectively, with 19 bases between them. Germline V gene lookup returns CDR1 SQVTM and CDR2 ANQGSEA. The CDR3 totals 14 residues. CDR3 sequence reads: CSVGGGGDRQPQHF. DNA for the CDR3: TGCAGCGTCGGAGGAGGGGGGGATCGGCAGCCCCAGCATTTT.

The rearrangement links TRBV5-1 to TRBJ2-1, with D perhaps TRBD2 (6 bases). Trimming stripped 5 bases from V and 5 bases from J, with 17 bases between. The CDR3 extends over 15 amino acids. The V gene's germline CDR1 is SGHRS and CDR2 YFSETQ. CDR3 DNA: TGCGCCAGCAGGGCATCGGGACTTAGGGACAATGAGCAGTTCTTC. It is translated as CASRASGLRDNEQFF. The full variable domain, completed using reference TRBV5-1 and TRBJ2-1, is KAGVTQTPRYLIKTRGQQVTLSCSPISGHRSVSWYQQTPGQGLQFLFEYFSETQRNKGNFPGRFSGRQFSNSRSEMNVSTLELGDSALYLCASRASGLRDNEQFFGPGTRLTVL.

V usage is TRBV5-4 and J usage is TRBJ2-5; 14 nucleotides agree with TRBD2. The CDR3 extends over 16 amino acids. Germline V gives CDR1 SGHNT, CDR2 YYREEE (reference sequence). The trim removed 4 bases at V and 5 bases at J, leaving 7 bases unmatched. DNA for the CDR3: TGTGCCAGCAGCCCGACTAGCGGGGGGGCCGGGGAGACCCAGTACTTC. This encodes CASSPTSGGAGETQYF.

The V gene is TRBV7-3, the J gene TRBJ2-1, with 10 nucleotides matching TRBD2. In germline, CDR1 is SGHTA, CDR2 FQGTGA. CDR3 length equals 15 residues. The trim removed 2 bases at V and 9 bases at J, leaving 7 bases unmatched. The CDR3 DNA reads as TGTGCCAGCAGCTTACTAGCGGGGGACAACCTTGAGCAGTTCTTC. Translated: CASSLLAGDNLEQFF.

This rearrangement joins TRBV5-5 to TRBJ2-7; 8 bases agree with TRBD1. The V gene end was trimmed by 2 bases and the J gene end by 3 bases; junction bases not matched to a gene: 10. The CDR3 is 16 residues long. Germline loops: CDR1 SGHKS, CDR2 YYEKEE (reference sequence). DNA for the CDR3: TGTGCCAGCAGCTTTTTGGTGGCAGGGGGCTTCTACGAGCAGTACGTC. Translated, it gives CASSFLVAGGFYEQYV.

The J gene is TRBJ2-1, the V gene TRBV4-2, with 10 positions matching TRBD2. The CDR3 runs 15 residues. V shed 2 bases, J shed 4 bases, and the junction held 2 bases outside the gene matches. Germline loops: CDR1 LGHNA, CDR2 YNFKEQ. The CDR3 loop reads CASSQILAGYNEQFF. In nucleotides, the CDR3 is TGTGCCAGCAGCCAAATACTAGCGGGGTACAATGAGCAGTTCTTC.

This clonotype was counted a single time. The chain uses TRBV28 and TRBJ2-3; 11 bases map to TRBD2. Trimming cost V 4 bases and J 2 bases; bases outside gene matches: 8. The germline V gene has CDR1 MDHEN and CDR2 SYDVKM. The CDR3 consists of 17 residues. The CDR3 loop reads CASSSYSGGGPTDTQYF. Written as DNA, the CDR3 is TGTGCCAGCAGTTCGTATAGCGGGGGGGGTCCCACAGATACGCAGTATTTT.

The chain recombines TRBV5-4 with TRBJ2-1; tentatively, D is TRBD1 (6 bases). V was clipped by 0 bases and J by 5 bases, with 12 bases between them. The germline CDR1 and CDR2 sequences are SGHNT and YYREEE (reference sequence). The CDR3 runs to 15 residues. This CDR3 reads CASSLGGLGHNEQFF. CDR3 nucleotide sequence: TGTGCCAGCAGCTTGGGGGGGCTAGGACACAATGAGCAGTTCTTC.

V is TRBV7-9 and J is TRBJ1-2, with unresolved D. Looked up from germline, CDR1 is SEHNR and CDR2 is FQNEAQ (reference sequence). The CDR3 loop spans 14 amino acids. Trimming pared 2 bases from V and 8 bases from J, leaving 15 bases between. The CDR3 region has the DNA TGTGCCAGCAGCTTACCCTCCGGACCTTGGGGCTACACCTTC. This codes for CASSLPSGPWGYTF.

The rearrangement uses TRBV7-2 and TRBJ2-3; D unclear. V lost 2 bases, J lost 2 bases, and 8 bases lay in between. Germline lookup yields CDR1 SGHTA and CDR2 FQGNSA. This CDR3 is built from 14 residues. This chain's CDR3 is CASSLNRYTDTQYF. In DNA, the CDR3 is TGTGCCAGCAGCTTAAACAGATACACAGATACGCAGTATTTT.

The gene calls are TRBV18 and TRBJ2-7; possibly TRBD2 for D (6 bases). V was shortened by 6 bases and J by 3 bases, with 15 bases between the two germline ends. The V gene's germline CDR1 is KGHSH and CDR2 LQKENI. The CDR3 extends over 14 amino acids. For the CDR3, the DNA is TGTGCCAGCTCCCCGGGGACTTCTTACTACGAGCAGTACGTC. Amino acids: CASSPGTSYYEQYV.

The DNA for the CDR3 is TGTGCCAGCAGCTTTAGGAGGGAGCAGTACTTC. As protein: CASSFRREQYF. This chain joins TRBV7-9 and TRBJ2-7; D is perhaps TRBD2 (5 bases). Trimming removed 3 bases at V and 7 bases at J, with 7 bases between. From germline, CDR1 is SEHNR and CDR2 FQNEAQ (reference sequence). This CDR3 contains 11 residues.

The V gene is TRBV7-2, the J gene TRBJ2-2, with a possible D match to TRBD1 (6 bases). The CDR3 covers 17 residues. The V gene's germline CDR1 is SGHTA and CDR2 FQGNSA. V lost 5 bases and J 2 bases, leaving 18 bases between the germline ends. The CDR3 loop is CASSAGWGPDNTGELFF. As DNA, the CDR3 is TGTGCCAGCAGCGCCGGGTGGGGGCCCGATAACACCGGGGAGCTGTTTTTT.

V usage is TRBV27 and J usage is TRBJ1-5; D is uncertain. Trimming took 3 bases from V and 4 from J, leaving 10 bases between them. The CDR3 covers 14 residues. The germline V gene has CDR1 MNHEY and CDR2 SMNVEV (reference sequence). The CDR3 DNA is TGTGCCAGCAGTTTCTTGGGAGGGAATCAGCCCCAGCATTTT. Translated, it gives CASSFLGGNQPQHF.

This clonotype has more than one count but fewer than ten. The J gene is TRBJ2-5, the V gene TRBV7-9; a weak D match, TRBD2 (7 bases). This CDR3 spans 16 amino acids. Germline V gene data show CDR1 as SEHNR and CDR2 as FQNEAQ (reference sequence). Trimming took 4 bases from V and 2 from J, leaving 17 bases between them. The CDR3 DNA sequence: TGTGCCAGCAGCTCTGGGGGGGGCTTCATACAAGAGACCCAGTACTTC. Translating gives CASSSGGGFIQETQYF.

This clonotype was observed at least ten times. This sequence joins TRBV11-2 and TRBJ2-3; D is ambiguous. Germline V gene lookup returns CDR1 SGHAT and CDR2 FQNNGV. CDR3 size: 12 residues. The V and J ends lost 5 bases and 0 bases respectively, with 3 bases between them. The CDR3 is CASSRSTDTQYF. Written as DNA, the CDR3 is TGTGCCAGCAGCCGAAGCACAGATACGCAGTATTTT.

This clonotype was seen a few times. The rearrangement uses TRBV5-1 and TRBJ1-1; D gene ambiguous. V lost 0 bases to trimming and J lost 11 bases, with 17 bases between them. The CDR3 consists of 14 residues. In germline, CDR1 is SGHRS, CDR2 YFSETQ. CDR3: CASSLAVGEVDAFF. The CDR3, as DNA: TGCGCCAGCAGCTTGGCCGTCGGTGAGGTAGACGCTTTCTTT.

The chain joins TRBV5-1 to TRBJ1-6; D is perhaps TRBD1 (5 bases). Deletions cut 0 bases from V and 0 bases from J, with 10 bases between. CDR3 length equals 17 residues. From germline, CDR1 is SGHRS and CDR2 YFSETQ. The CDR3 region is CASSLGGDSSYNSPLHF. CDR3 bases: TGCGCCAGCAGCTTGGGGGGAGACAGCTCCTATAATTCACCCCTCCACTTT.

This clonotype showed up just a few times. The rearrangement uses TRBV18 and TRBJ1-1, with TRBD1 as a possible D gene (6 bases). V was cut by 5 bases and J by 4 bases, with 11 bases left in between. Germline CDR1 reads KGHSH; CDR2 reads LQKENI. This CDR3 has 13 amino acids. The DNA of the CDR3 is TGTGCCAGCTCAGACAAGACAGGCACTGAAGCTTTCTTT. Its protein is CASSDKTGTEAFF. Drawing the rest from reference TRBV18 and TRBJ1-1, the complete variable domain is NAGVMQNPRHLVRRRGQEARLRCSPMKGHSHVYWYRQLPEEGLKFMVYLQKENIIDESGMPKERFSAEFPKEGPSILRIQQVVRGDSAAYFCASSDKTGTEAFFGQGTRLTVV.